This T cell receptor beta chain appears in the sequencing data of a study of T cell responses to AZD1222 COVID-19 vaccine. The protocol was immunoSEQ multiplex PCR, while the TCRdb copy is restricted to in-frame clones and leaves out a portion. The sample consists of roughly 110,000 clones, approximately 90% of them appearing once. A word on this clone: What it recognizes is unknown.

The CDR3 is 13 residues long. V shed 6 bases and J 4 bases; nucleotides not matched to a gene: 6. Germline V gene lookup returns CDR1 SQVTM and CDR2 ANQGSEA. Study-level findings and limits: Seropositive status at baseline applied to only six AZD1222 recipients.

The clonotype was recovered from an adult who received the AZD1222 COVID-19 vaccine. The gene calls are TRBV29-1 and TRBJ1-5, with 7 positions matching TRBD1. Sequenced here: peripheral blood, sampled 28 days after the second AZD1222 dose. CDR3 amino acids: CSVRQGTNQPQHF. CDR3 nucleotide sequence: TGCAGCGTCCGACAGGGAACAAATCAGCCCCAGCATTTT.